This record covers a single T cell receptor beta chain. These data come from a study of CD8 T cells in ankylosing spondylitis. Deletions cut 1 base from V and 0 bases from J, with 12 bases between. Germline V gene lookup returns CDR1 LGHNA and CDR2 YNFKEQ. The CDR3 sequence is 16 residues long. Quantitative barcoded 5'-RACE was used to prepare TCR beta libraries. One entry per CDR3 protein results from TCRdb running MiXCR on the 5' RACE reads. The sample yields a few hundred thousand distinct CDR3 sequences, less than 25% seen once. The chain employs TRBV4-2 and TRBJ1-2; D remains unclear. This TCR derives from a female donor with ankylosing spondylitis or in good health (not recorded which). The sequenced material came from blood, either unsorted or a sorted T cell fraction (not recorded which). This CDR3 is CASSQVLGQSNYGYTF. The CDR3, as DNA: TGTGCCAGCAGCCAAGTATTAGGGCAGTCTAACTATGGCTACACCTTC.